These 6 T cell receptor beta chains came from one sample sequenced in a study of T-cell reconstitution after alpha-beta-depleted transplantation in children (TCRdb year 2016). This sample's treatment or condition label indicates: allogeneic hematopoietic cell transplantation with graft depleted of TCRalphabeta T cells and CD19 B cells. The method behind the library was PCR. The sample was run on an Illumina HiSeq 2500. TCR library preparation used molecular barcoding, with unique molecular identifiers applied to normalize quantification of the TCRbeta repertoire. Starting from the raw public reads, TCRdb applied fastp trimming at Q25, assembled clones with MiXCR and retained in-frame beta chains. Rows merge per CDR3 protein into single entries with the most common DNA and genes. This sample comprises about 120,000 distinct CDR3 sequences, about 21% of them detected only once. Of the sample, approximately 10% falls within the top ten clones.

The specimen comprised PBMCs, mostly from graft donor cells, sampled 180 days after TCRalphabeta/CD19-depleted stem cell transplant. All receptors come from a male patient between 2 and 10 years old who had a stem cell transplant for chronic granulomatous disease, so the T cells may come from the graft donor.

This clonotype has ten or more counts. V is TRBV20-1 and J is TRBJ2-7; the match to TRBD2 covers 8 bases. CDR3 size: 13 residues. Germline V gene lookup returns CDR1 DFQATT and CDR2 SNEGSKA (reference sequence). V lost 6 bases to trimming and J lost 2 bases; unmatched junction nucleotides: 6. In DNA form, the CDR3 reads TGCAGTGCCAGAAGCGGGGGTACCTACGAGCAGTACTTC. As protein: CSARSGGTYEQYF.

In this sample, this clonotype turned up many times. This chain uses TRBV12-3 or TRBV12-4 with TRBJ2-7, with D tentatively TRBD1 (5 bases). This CDR3 comprises 13 residues. V was pared by 3 bases and J by 2 bases, with 8 bases between. Here the CDR3 DNA reads TGTGCCAGCAGTTTGATACAGGCCTACGAGCAGTACTTC. Translating it yields CASSLIQAYEQYF.

This clonotype has at least ten counts. J is TRBJ1-5 and V is TRBV29-1; TRBD1 matches at 7 bases. The CDR3 spans 12 residues. The J segment lost 5 bases and the V segment lost 6 bases, leaving 4 bases of the junction unmatched. Germline V CDR1 and CDR2: SQVTM, ANQGSEA. CDR3 nucleotide sequence: TGCAGCGTCGTAGACAGGGATCAGCCCCAGCATTTT. Its translation: CSVVDRDQPQHF.

This chain links TRBV5-4 with TRBJ2-3; 10 bases align to TRBD2. Germline loops: CDR1 SGHNT, CDR2 YYREEE (reference sequence). This CDR3 contains 18 residues. The J segment lost 1 base and the V segment lost 6 bases, leaving 14 bases of the junction unmatched. The CDR3 sequence is CASTTGASGGLGTDTQYF. CDR3 coding DNA: TGTGCCAGCACCACCGGTGCTAGCGGGGGCCTGGGCACAGATACGCAGTATTTT.

There are a few counts of this clonotype. This sequence joins TRBV5-5 and TRBJ2-1, with TRBD2 identical over 11 bases. The V and J ends lost 0 bases and 3 bases, in that order; junction bases with no gene match: 5. The CDR3 consists of 17 residues. Germline-derived CDR1 and CDR2 are SGHKS and YYEKEE (reference sequence). The CDR3 loop reads CASSLAGTSGYYNEQFF. The CDR3 bases are TGTGCCAGCAGCTTGGCGGGGACTAGCGGCTACTACAATGAGCAGTTCTTC.

This clonotype was counted a few times. The rearrangement joins TRBV12-3 or TRBV12-4 to TRBJ1-2, with 7 positions matching TRBD1. The CDR3 contains 13 residues. With 5 bases clipped from V and 8 bases from J, the junction kept 8 bases outside the gene matches. CDR3 protein: CASSPTGEGGYTF. The CDR3 DNA reads TGTGCCAGCAGTCCAACAGGGGAGGGGGGCTACACCTTC.